A selection of T cell receptor beta chains follows, all from one sample in a study of blood T cell repertoires in COVID-19. The table came from immunoSEQ multiplex PCR; TCRdb's copy has only in-frame clones and leaves some out. Here the sample spans 350,000 to 400,000 clones, 90% being singletons. The sequencing sample was made of peripheral blood. The receptors originated from a man aged 18 to 35 with active or convalescent COVID-19. CDR3s include the opening cysteine and the closing phenylalanine or tryptophan. D genes are given only for firm matches. Rows give clone size only sometimes, using once, few, many, or a class for an expanded clone.

clone size: .; J gene: TRBJ1-1; V gene: TRBV5-1; D gene: TRBD1; CDR3 length: 15; CDR3 DNA: TGCGCCAGCAGCACCTTGACAGGGGATACCACTGAAGCTTTCTTT; CDR3 protein: CASSTLTGDTTEAFF
clone size: .; J gene: TRBJ2-7; V gene: TRBV28; D gene: TRBD2; CDR3 length: 14; CDR3 DNA: TGTGCCAGTCGGACTAGCGGGAGGCTCTACGAGCAGTACTTC; CDR3 protein: CASRTSGRLYEQYF
clone size: .; J gene: TRBJ2-3; V gene: TRBV15; D gene: TRBD2; CDR3 length: 19; CDR3 DNA: TGTGCCACCAGCACCCCTCTGACTAGCGGGAGGAAGGGGGAAGATACGCAGTATTTT; CDR3 protein: CATSTPLTSGRKGEDTQYF
clone size: .; J gene: TRBJ1-4; V gene: TRBV28; D gene: .; CDR3 length: 16; CDR3 DNA: TGTGCCAGCAGTCCCGGGCAGGGGCGGAGAAATGAAAAACTGTTTTTT; CDR3 protein: CASSPGQGRRNEKLFF
clone size: .; J gene: TRBJ2-1; V gene: TRBV12-3/TRBV12-4; D gene: TRBD1; CDR3 length: 13; CDR3 DNA: TGTGCCAGCAGTCGACAGGGTGGGAATGAGCAGTTCTTC; CDR3 protein: CASSRQGGNEQFF
clone size: once; J gene: TRBJ2-7; V gene: TRBV6-2/TRBV6-3; D gene: TRBD1; CDR3 length: 16; CDR3 DNA: TGTGCCAGCAGTTACGGAGAACAGGGGCAAACCTACGAGCAGTACTTC; CDR3 protein: CASSYGEQGQTYEQYF
clone size: .; J gene: TRBJ2-7; V gene: TRBV7-9; D gene: TRBD1; CDR3 length: 18; CDR3 DNA: TGTGCCAGCAGCTCCTTGACAGGGATGGGGGAATCACCCTACGAGCAGTACTTC; CDR3 protein: CASSSLTGMGESPYEQYF
clone size: .; J gene: TRBJ1-2; V gene: TRBV16; D gene: .; CDR3 length: 13; CDR3 DNA: TGTGCCAGCAGCCTTCAAAGAGACTATGGCTACACCTTC; CDR3 protein: CASSLQRDYGYTF
clone size: .; J gene: TRBJ1-1; V gene: TRBV29-1; D gene: TRBD1; CDR3 length: 13; CDR3 DNA: TGCAGCGCAAGACAGGGGGGGAACACTGAAGCTTTCTTT; CDR3 protein: CSARQGGNTEAFF
clone size: once; J gene: TRBJ2-2; V gene: TRBV19; D gene: .; CDR3 length: 13; CDR3 DNA: TGTGCCAGTAGTCCGGGTGCGGCCGGGGAGCTGTTTTTT; CDR3 protein: CASSPGAAGELFF
clone size: once; J gene: TRBJ1-5; V gene: TRBV6-5; D gene: .; CDR3 length: 12; CDR3 DNA: TGTGCCAGCCAGACAGGTTGGTCGCCCCAGCATTTT; CDR3 protein: CASQTGWSPQHF
clone size: .; J gene: TRBJ2-2; V gene: TRBV24-1; D gene: TRBD1; CDR3 length: 15; CDR3 DNA: TGTGCCACCAGCCGGTTCAGGGGGTCGACCGGGGAGCTGTTTTTT; CDR3 protein: CATSRFRGSTGELFF
clone size: .; J gene: TRBJ2-5; V gene: TRBV6-5; D gene: .; CDR3 length: 13; CDR3 DNA: TGTGCCAGCAGCCGAGGGGGGGTAGAGACCCAGTACTTC; CDR3 protein: CASSRGGVETQYF
clone size: .; J gene: TRBJ1-6; V gene: TRBV4-3; D gene: .; CDR3 length: 17; CDR3 DNA: TGCGCCAGCAGCCAGTACGACTTCAGAACCTATAATTCACCCCTCCACTTT; CDR3 protein: CASSQYDFRTYNSPLHF
clone size: .; J gene: TRBJ1-1; V gene: TRBV28; D gene: .; CDR3 length: 13; CDR3 DNA: TGTGCCAGCAGGAACACAGGGAACACTGAAGCTTTCTTT; CDR3 protein: CASRNTGNTEAFF
clone size: .; J gene: TRBJ1-5; V gene: TRBV4-3; D gene: .; CDR3 length: 16; CDR3 DNA: TGCGCCAGCAGCCAAGATCTTCCAAGGGCGGGGCAGCCCCAGCATTTT; CDR3 protein: CASSQDLPRAGQPQHF
clone size: .; J gene: TRBJ1-1; V gene: TRBV27; D gene: .; CDR3 length: 14; CDR3 DNA: TGTGCCAGCAGTTTAACAGGTTTGGGCACTGAAGCTTTCTTT; CDR3 protein: CASSLTGLGTEAFF
clone size: .; J gene: TRBJ2-4; V gene: TRBV18; D gene: TRBD1; CDR3 length: 16; CDR3 DNA: TGTGCCAGCTCACCTACAGGGGATGGGTCCAAAAACATTCAGTACTTC; CDR3 protein: CASSPTGDGSKNIQYF
clone size: .; J gene: TRBJ1-6; V gene: TRBV5-6; D gene: .; CDR3 length: 15; CDR3 DNA: TGTGCCAGCAGCTTGAATCGGGGTCGGGCTTCACCCCTCCACTTT; CDR3 protein: CASSLNRGRASPLHF
clone size: .; J gene: TRBJ2-2; V gene: TRBV7-9; D gene: TRBD2; CDR3 length: 18; CDR3 DNA: TGTGCCACCAAGCCGCCGACTAGCGGGAGGGGGAACACCGGGGAGCTGTTTTTT; CDR3 protein: CATKPPTSGRGNTGELFF
clone size: .; J gene: TRBJ1-2; V gene: TRBV5-1; D gene: TRBD1; CDR3 length: 13; CDR3 DNA: TGCGCCAGCAGCACCACAGGGGACTATGGCTACACCTTC; CDR3 protein: CASSTTGDYGYTF
clone size: .; J gene: TRBJ1-3; V gene: TRBV28; D gene: .; CDR3 length: 15; CDR3 DNA: TGTGCCAGCGACCTAGGGGGTGGAACTGGAAACACCATATATTTT; CDR3 protein: CASDLGGGTGNTIYF
clone size: .; J gene: TRBJ2-2; V gene: TRBV7-2; D gene: TRBD1; CDR3 length: 13; CDR3 DNA: TGTGCCAGCAGCAGGACAGGCACCGGGGAGCTGTTTTTT; CDR3 protein: CASSRTGTGELFF
clone size: .; J gene: TRBJ1-5; V gene: TRBV19; D gene: .; CDR3 length: 14; CDR3 DNA: TGTGCCAGTAGTACCCGACGGAGGAGTCAGCCCCAGCATTTT; CDR3 protein: CASSTRRRSQPQHF
clone size: few; J gene: TRBJ2-1; V gene: TRBV5-6; D gene: TRBD1; CDR3 length: 18; CDR3 DNA: TGTGCCAGCAGCGCTGGAGGACAGGGAAATATGAAGAGGAATGAGCAGTTCTTC; CDR3 protein: CASSAGGQGNMKRNEQFF
clone size: .; J gene: TRBJ2-7; V gene: TRBV28; D gene: TRBD2; CDR3 length: 15; CDR3 DNA: TGTGCCAGCAGTTGGGGCCGGGGAGCGGGAGGCGAGCAGTACTTC; CDR3 protein: CASSWGRGAGGEQYF
clone size: .; J gene: TRBJ2-2; V gene: TRBV7-2; D gene: TRBD1; CDR3 length: 17; CDR3 DNA: TGTGCCAGCAGCTTAGTTACAGGGGGTTTAGGGACCGGGGAGCTGTTTTTT; CDR3 protein: CASSLVTGGLGTGELFF
clone size: .; J gene: TRBJ1-5; V gene: TRBV5-5; D gene: TRBD1; CDR3 length: 16; CDR3 DNA: TGTGCCAGCAGCTTTAGGACAGGGGACTCCAATCAGCCCCAGCATTTT; CDR3 protein: CASSFRTGDSNQPQHF
clone size: .; J gene: TRBJ2-7; V gene: TRBV5-4; D gene: .; CDR3 length: 11; CDR3 DNA: TGTGCCAGCAGCTTATTAAACGAGCAGTACTTC; CDR3 protein: CASSLLNEQYF
clone size: once; J gene: TRBJ1-2; V gene: TRBV3-1/TRBV3-2; D gene: TRBD1; CDR3 length: 15; CDR3 DNA: TGTGCCAGCAGCCAAGGCAGGGGGCGCAACTATGGCTACACCTTC; CDR3 protein: CASSQGRGRNYGYTF